Below are 11 T cell receptor beta chains sequenced from a single sample in a study of breast tumors, draining lymph nodes, adjacent tissues. Breast cancer patients provided tissue from their axillary draining lymph nodes. TCRdb re-called the multiplex PCR reads through MiXCR, storing one row per CDR3 protein. This table holds about 89,000 distinct CDR3 sequences, roughly 29% found once. The specimen was axillary lymph node tissue. The receptors were sampled from a female donor with breast cancer. Some clones in this sample may be carry-over from other donors' samples.

This clonotype was seen ten or more times. The CDR3 DNA follows: TGTGCCACTCGCAGACTAGCGGGGTCGGGGGAGCAGTACTTC. It codes for CATRRLAGSGEQYF. This rearrangement joins TRBV2 to TRBJ2-7; 11 bases are shared with TRBD2. Germline V gives CDR1 SNHLY, CDR2 FYNNEI. The V gene end was trimmed by 10 bases and the J gene end by 7 bases; junction bases not matched to a gene: 12. The length of the CDR3 is 14 residues. The full variable domain, in which reference TRBV2 and TRBJ2-7 provide the parts outside the CDR3, is EPEVTQTPSHQVTQMGQEVILRCVPISNHLYFYWYRQILGQKVEFLVSFYNNEISEKSEIFDDQFSVERPDGSNFTLKIRSTKLEDSAMYFCATRRLAGSGEQYFGPGTRLTVT.

As regards this clonotype: A much larger clone lies one base from this, so it may be a read error. The chain joins TRBV12-3 or TRBV12-4 to TRBJ2-7, with D hard to call. This CDR3 is 14 amino acids long. V lost 3 bases to trimming and J lost 5 bases, with 14 bases between them. The chain's CDR3 is CASSFAAGFNEQYF. As DNA, the CDR3 is TGTGCCAGCAGTTTCGCGGCAGGTTTTAACGAGCAGTACTTC.

In its sample, this clonotype was seen many times. The V call is TRBV28, the J call TRBJ2-7; TRBD1 matches 8 bases. Looked up from germline, CDR1 is MDHEN and CDR2 is SYDVKM. The CDR3 length is 16 residues. With 7 bases clipped from V and 0 bases from J, the junction kept 11 bases outside the gene matches. The CDR3 sequence: CASIAMTGAHSYEQYF. The CDR3 bases are TGTGCCAGCATTGCAATGACAGGGGCGCACTCCTACGAGCAGTACTTC.

This clonotype was seen ten or more times. Just one base apart from a much larger clone, this may be a read error. The chain is built from TRBV6-4 and TRBJ2-2; TRBD1 matches 8 bases. This CDR3 has 16 residues. Germline CDR1 and CDR2: MRHNA and SNTAGT. CDR3 loop: CASSHSPGGHTGELFF. CDR3 nucleotide sequence: TGTGCCAGCAGTCACTCGCCAGGGGGCCACACCGGGGAGCTGTTTTTT.

For this clonotype: At one boundary the junction diverges from the germline segment, which might be a read error. The V gene is TRBV9, the J gene TRBJ2-7; 7 bases line up with TRBD2. The germline V gene encodes CDR1 SGDLS and CDR2 YYNGEE. This CDR3 spans 15 amino acids. CDR3 sequence: CASSAATSGNNEQYF. CDR3 DNA: TGTGCCAGCAGCGCAGCCACAAGCGGGAACAACGAACAGTACTTC.

This clonotype was seen repeatedly, ten times or more. The chain couples TRBV30 to TRBJ2-3; D remains unclear. Trimming removed 0 bases at V and 4 bases at J, with 8 bases between. The germline V gene encodes CDR1 GTSNPN and CDR2 SVGIG (reference sequence). This CDR3 comprises 13 residues. The DNA of the CDR3 is TGTGCCTGGAGTGTACTGGGCGCAGATACGCAGTATTTT. Its translation: CAWSVLGADTQYF.

There are many counts of this clonotype. V and J are TRBV11-3 and TRBJ2-1; D is unresolved. The CDR3 runs to 13 residues. V was pared by 1 base and J by 4 bases, with 5 bases between. Germline loops: CDR1 SGHNT, CDR2 YENEEA. The CDR3 coding sequence is TGTGCCAGCAGCTTAGTAAGTTACAATGAGCAGTTCTTC. Translating gives CASSLVSYNEQFF.

This clonotype showed up many times. This chain links TRBV4-1 with TRBJ1-3, with D possibly being TRBD1 (5 bases). This CDR3 comprises 16 residues. Germline CDR1 reads MGHRA; CDR2 reads YSYEKL. Trimming took 0 bases from V and 0 from J, leaving 9 bases between them. The CDR3, as DNA: TGCGCCAGCAGCCAAGATGAGGGGATCTCTGGAAACACCATATATTTT. Translating it yields CASSQDEGISGNTIYF.

The chain couples TRBV7-9 to TRBJ2-1; 9 bases map to TRBD2. Germline V gives CDR1 SEHNR, CDR2 FQNEAQ (reference sequence). J lost 9 bases, V lost 5 bases, and 20 bases had no gene match. This CDR3 has 18 amino acids. For the CDR3, the DNA is TGTGCCAGCAGCCTACGACTTCGCGGGAGGGCCGGGAACCCTGAGCAGTTCTTC. Translating it yields CASSLRLRGRAGNPEQFF.

The chain has TRBV6-5 and TRBJ1-1; TRBD1 matches 8 bases. Trimming took 0 bases from V and 6 from J; bases not matched to a gene: 18. CDR1 and CDR2 from the germline V gene are MNHEY and SVGAGI. The CDR3 totals 19 residues. CDR3 bases: TGTGCCAGCAGTTACTCGAGGTTTCAGCGCGCAGGGGGCTTATCTGAAGCTTTCTTT. It codes for CASSYSRFQRAGGLSEAFF.

Of note for this clonotype: A read error is likely, as this CDR3 ends without the conserved phenylalanine or tryptophan. The DNA is omitted, as the CDR3 cannot be located on it reliably, and the CDR3 follows TCRdb's listing. V gene TRBV18 combines with J gene TRBJ1-2. The CDR3 length equals 14 residues, ends included. CDR1 KGHSH and CDR2 LQKENI come from the germline V gene. The CDR3 here is CASSPPGADYGCTS.